This TCR beta chain was sequenced in a study of response to subunit inactivated influenza vaccine (dated by TCRdb to 2016 to 2019). At the level of the whole study: Deep quantitative profiling of the T cell receptor repertoire was used in the study to follow responses to a trivalent subunit inactivated influenza vaccine.

This clonotype was counted ten times or more. Its antigen is unknown. The input lacks base qualities; no much larger clone sits a single base away. General study outcomes and caveats: The authors proposed that each seasonal influenza vaccination may bring in only a limited number of new T cells.

In the germline V gene, CDR1 corresponds to SGHRS and CDR2 to YFSETQ. Including the terminal cysteine and phenylalanine, the CDR3 comprises 14 residues. Only the CDR3 region is kept as DNA, spanning 42 bases read in frame from base 1. The germline ends are 13 bases apart after V is trimmed by 1 base and J by 5 bases. Library generation was performed with RT-PCR. Sequencer: Illumina HiSeq 2500. TCRdb trimmed public reads at Q25 via fastp, called clones via MiXCR and kept in-frame beta chains. CDR3 protein sequences are deduplicated, and each keeps its most common genes and DNA. The sample table shows 860,000 or so distinct CDR3 sequences, and 20% to 25% are seen once. Together, the top ten hold more than 8.5% of the sample.

Recombination connected TRBV5-1 to TRBJ2-7, with TRBD2 perhaps the D gene, on 5 matching bases. The sample consisted of PBMCs from blood, taken 5 to 6 days after vaccination. This TCR came from a man over 45 who received an inactivated influenza vaccine. Donor details come from another sample of the same person, matched by shared clones. The DNA reads as follows: TGCGCCAGCAGCTTGAGAGGGATTGGGCACGAGCAGTACTTC. Translated, it reads CASSLRGIGHEQYF. The CDR3, completed at both ends by the reference TRBV5-1 and TRBJ2-7 genes, gives the full variable domain KAGVTQTPRYLIKTRGQQVTLSCSPISGHRSVSWYQQTPGQGLQFLFEYFSETQRNKGNFPGRFSGRQFSNSRSEMNVSTLELGDSALYLCASSLRGIGHEQYFGPGTRLTVT.